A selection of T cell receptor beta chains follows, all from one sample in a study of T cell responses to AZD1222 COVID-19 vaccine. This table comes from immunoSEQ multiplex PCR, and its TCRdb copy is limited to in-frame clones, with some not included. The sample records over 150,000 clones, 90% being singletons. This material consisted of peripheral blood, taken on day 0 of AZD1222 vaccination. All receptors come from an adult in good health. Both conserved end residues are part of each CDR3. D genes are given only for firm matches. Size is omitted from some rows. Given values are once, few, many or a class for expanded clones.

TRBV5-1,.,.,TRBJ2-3,TGCGCCAGCAGCGGATCTACAGATACGCAGTATTTT,CASSGSTDTQYF
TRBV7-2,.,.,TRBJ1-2,TGTGCCAGCAGCCGCTCTGGCAGTGCCTATGGCTACACCTTC,CASSRSGSAYGYTF
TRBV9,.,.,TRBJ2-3,TGTGCCAGCAGCGGCCGGGGTAGCGGATTCACAGATACGCAGTATTTT,CASSGRGSGFTDTQYF
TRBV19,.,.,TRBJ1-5,TGTGCCGGCGCGGGGGATGGCAATCAGCCCCAGCATTTT,CAGAGDGNQPQHF
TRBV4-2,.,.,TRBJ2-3,TGTGCCAGCACCCGTGCCCGGGGTTCTAGCACAGATACGCAGTATTTT,CASTRARGSSTDTQYF
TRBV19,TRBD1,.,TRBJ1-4,TGTGCCAGTAGTTCTACAGGGGCGGCTAATGAAAAACTGTTTTTT,CASSSTGAANEKLFF
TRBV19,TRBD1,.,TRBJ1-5,TGTGCCAGTACCCCACGCCCGGGACAGGGGACCAATCAGCCCCAGCATTTT,CASTPRPGQGTNQPQHF
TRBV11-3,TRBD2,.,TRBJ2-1,TGTGCCAGCAGCTTAGACTTTACTAGCGGGGGGGCATCCTACAATGAGCAGTTCTTC,CASSLDFTSGGASYNEQFF
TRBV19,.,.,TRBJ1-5,TGTGCCAGTAGTATAGTGGAGGGAATGAGGAATCGCAATCAGCCCCAGCATTTT,CASSIVEGMRNRNQPQHF
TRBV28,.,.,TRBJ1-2,TGTGCCAGCAGTTTATTCCCAGGAACCTATGGCTACACCTTC,CASSLFPGTYGYTF
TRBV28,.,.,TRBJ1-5,TGTGCCAGCAGCCAGGACAGTTTCAATCAGCCCCAGCATTTT,CASSQDSFNQPQHF
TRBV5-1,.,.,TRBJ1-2,TGCGCCAGCAGCTTGGAGGTCAGCTATGGCTACACCTTC,CASSLEVSYGYTF
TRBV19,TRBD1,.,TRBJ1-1,TGTGCCAGTATTAGGGACAGGAGGACTGAAGCTTTCTTT,CASIRDRRTEAFF
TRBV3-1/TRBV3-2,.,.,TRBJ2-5,TGTGCCAGCAGCCAAGAGGGAGCGGCCGGTACCCAGTACTTC,CASSQEGAAGTQYF
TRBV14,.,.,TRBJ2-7,TGTGCCAGCAGCCAAGGTTTCTGGGAGCAGTACTTC,CASSQGFWEQYF
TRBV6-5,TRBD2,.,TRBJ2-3,TGTGCCAGTATCTCCGGGACTAGGAACACAGATACGCAGTATTTT,CASISGTRNTDTQYF
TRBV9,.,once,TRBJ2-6,TGTGCCAGCAGCGTAAGCGGACTCGCCTCTGGGGCCAACGTCCTGACTTTC,CASSVSGLASGANVLTF
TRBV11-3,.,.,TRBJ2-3,TGTGCCAGCAGCTTAGACGCGGATAGCAGGGCAGATACGCAGTATTTT,CASSLDADSRADTQYF
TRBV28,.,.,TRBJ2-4,TGTGCCAGCAGTCCGGGACTAGCCAAAAACATTCAGTACTTC,CASSPGLAKNIQYF
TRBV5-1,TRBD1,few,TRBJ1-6,TGCGCCAGCAGCGTGACAGGGGGGAATTCACCCCTCCACTTT,CASSVTGGNSPLHF
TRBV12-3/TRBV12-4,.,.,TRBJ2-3,TGTGCCAGCAGTTTAAGAGGTACGCAGTATTTT,CASSLRGTQYF
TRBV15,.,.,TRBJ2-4,TGTGCCACCAGCAGAGACGGTCCTGTAGCCAAAAACATTCAGTACTTC,CATSRDGPVAKNIQYF
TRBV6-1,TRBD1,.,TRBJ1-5,TGTGCCAGCAGTTATCAGGGGGATCAGCCCCAGCATTTT,CASSYQGDQPQHF
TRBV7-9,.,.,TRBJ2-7,TGTGCCAGCTCCTCGGAGGTTTACGAGCAGTACTTC,CASSSEVYEQYF
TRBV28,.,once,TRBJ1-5,TGTGCCAGCAGTTTACGGGGGGTCGTCAATCAGCCCCAGCATTTT,CASSLRGVVNQPQHF